The TCR beta chain described here comes from a study of blood T cell repertoires in COVID-19. Participants, about 18 to 90 years old, spanned under 30 US areas. Measured with immunoSEQ multiplex PCR; TCRdb has only the in-frame clones, and not every one. The sample comprises roughly 250,000 clones, about 82% of which are singletons, and roughly 2% rests with the top ten. The TCR originated in a woman in her forties or fifties who had recovered from COVID-19. Material: PBMCs or T cells enriched from blood (not recorded which).

In DNA form, the CDR3 reads TGTGCTAGTGGTTTGGTGCCAAAAGAGTACCTGAACACTGAAGCTTTCTTT. It is translated as CASGLVPKEYLNTEAFF. The rearrangement joins TRBV12-5 to TRBJ1-1; D is ambiguous. The CDR3 length is 17 residues. V lost 0 bases, J lost 0 bases, and 14 bases lay in between. Germline values: CDR1 LGHNT, CDR2 FRNRAP.